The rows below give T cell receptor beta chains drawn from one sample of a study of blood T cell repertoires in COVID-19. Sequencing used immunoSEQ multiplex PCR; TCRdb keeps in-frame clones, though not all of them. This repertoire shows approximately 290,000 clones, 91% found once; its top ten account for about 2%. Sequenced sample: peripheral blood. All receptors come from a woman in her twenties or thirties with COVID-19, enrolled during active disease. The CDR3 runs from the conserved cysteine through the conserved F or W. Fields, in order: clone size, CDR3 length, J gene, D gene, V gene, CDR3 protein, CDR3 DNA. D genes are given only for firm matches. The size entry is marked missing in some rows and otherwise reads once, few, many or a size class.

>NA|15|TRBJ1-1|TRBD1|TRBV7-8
CASSSRQGLGTEAFF
TGTGCCAGCAGCTCCAGACAGGGCTTGGGCACTGAAGCTTTCTTT
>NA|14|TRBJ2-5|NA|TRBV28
CASRLSPLQETQYF
TGTGCCAGCAGGCTAAGTCCCCTACAAGAGACCCAGTACTTC
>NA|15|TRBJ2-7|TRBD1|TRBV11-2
CASSLNRDRGYEQYF
TGTGCCAGCAGCTTAAACCGGGACAGGGGCTACGAGCAGTACTTC
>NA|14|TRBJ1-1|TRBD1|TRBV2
CASSGPGQGTEAFF
TGTGCCAGCAGCGGACCGGGACAGGGGACTGAAGCTTTCTTT
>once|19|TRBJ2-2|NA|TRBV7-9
CASYRWALVEGANTGELFF
TGTGCCAGCTACCGGTGGGCTCTAGTTGAGGGGGCGAACACCGGGGAGCTGTTTTTT
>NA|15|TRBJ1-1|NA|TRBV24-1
CATSTGRGMNTEAFF
TGTGCCACCAGTACAGGGCGAGGAATGAACACTGAAGCTTTCTTT
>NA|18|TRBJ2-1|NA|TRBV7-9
CASSLAGEVARRADEQFF
TGTGCCAGCAGCTTAGCGGGGGAGGTGGCTAGGAGGGCCGATGAGCAGTTCTTC
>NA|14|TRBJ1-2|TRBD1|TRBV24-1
CATSDLGTGGGYTF
TGTGCCACCAGTGATTTGGGGACAGGGGGCGGCTACACCTTC
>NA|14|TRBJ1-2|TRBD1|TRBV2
CASSGQVANYGYTF
TGTGCCAGCAGCGGACAGGTAGCTAACTATGGCTACACCTTC
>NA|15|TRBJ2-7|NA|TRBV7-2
CASSLDQRSSYEQYF
TGTGCCAGCAGCTTAGATCAGCGGAGCTCCTACGAGCAGTACTTC
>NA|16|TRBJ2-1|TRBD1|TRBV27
CASSLIDRGFYNEQFF
TGTGCCAGCAGTTTAATCGACAGGGGGTTCTACAATGAGCAGTTCTTC
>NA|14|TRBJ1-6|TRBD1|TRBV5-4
CASSPGQVPTPLHF
TGTGCCAGCAGCCCGGGACAGGTGCCGACCCCCCTCCACTTT
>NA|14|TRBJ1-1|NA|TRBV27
CASSLSSGSTEAFF
TGTGCCAGCAGTTTATCGAGCGGGAGCACTGAAGCTTTCTTT
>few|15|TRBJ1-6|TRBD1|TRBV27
CASSPGQGYNSPLHF
TGTGCCAGCAGCCCGGGACAGGGATATAATTCACCCCTCCACTTT
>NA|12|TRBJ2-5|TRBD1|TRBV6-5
CASRTGEETQYF
TGTGCCAGCAGGACAGGGGAAGAGACCCAGTACTTC
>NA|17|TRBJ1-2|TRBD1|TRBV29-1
CSVSLSKADRAFYGYTF
TGCAGCGTTTCCCTCTCAAAGGCGGACAGGGCCTTCTATGGCTACACCTTC
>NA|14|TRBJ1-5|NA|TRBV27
CASSPGQSGQPQHF
TGTGCCAGCAGCCCCGGACAGAGTGGTCAGCCCCAGCATTTT
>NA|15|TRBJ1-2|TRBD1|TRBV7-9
CASSSGTGEGYGYTF
TGTGCCAGCAGCTCCGGGACAGGGGAGGGGTATGGCTACACCTTC
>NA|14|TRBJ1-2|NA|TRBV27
CASSLGQFNYGYTF
TGTGCCAGCAGTTTAGGGCAGTTTAACTATGGCTACACCTTC
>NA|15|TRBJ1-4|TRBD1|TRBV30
CAWSAQGAPNEKLFF
TGTGCCTGGAGCGCACAGGGGGCGCCTAATGAAAAACTGTTTTTT
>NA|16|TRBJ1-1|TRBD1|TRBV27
CASSLSRGTSYTEAFF
TGTGCCAGCAGTTTATCCAGGGGGACCAGCTACACTGAAGCTTTCTTT
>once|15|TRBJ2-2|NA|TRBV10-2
CASSGGRTNTGELFF
TGCGCCAGCAGTGGAGGCCGAACGAACACCGGGGAGCTGTTTTTT
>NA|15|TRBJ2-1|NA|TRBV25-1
CASSEEGPSYNEQFF
TGTGCCAGCAGTGAGGAGGGGCCCTCATACAATGAGCAGTTCTTC
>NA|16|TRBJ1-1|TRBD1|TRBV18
CASPKRPGTGSTEAFF
TGTGCCAGCCCTAAGCGTCCCGGGACAGGGAGCACTGAAGCTTTCTTT
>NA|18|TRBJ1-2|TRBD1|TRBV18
CASSPGPGQGRSDYGYTF
TGTGCCAGCTCACCAGGGCCGGGACAGGGGCGGAGTGACTATGGCTACACCTTC
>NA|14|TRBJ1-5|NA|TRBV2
CASSDWGLNQPQHF
TGTGCCAGCAGTGACTGGGGACTAAATCAGCCCCAGCATTTT
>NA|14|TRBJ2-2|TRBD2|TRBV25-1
CASSLPGGTGELFF
TGTGCCAGCAGTCTCCCGGGGGGGACCGGGGAGCTGTTTTTT
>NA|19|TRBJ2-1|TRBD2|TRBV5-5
CASSPRTSGNYYSYNEQFF
TGTGCCAGCAGCCCGCGGACTAGCGGAAACTATTACTCCTACAATGAGCAGTTCTTC
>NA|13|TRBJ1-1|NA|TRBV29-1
CSVAGGSNTEAFF
TGCAGCGTTGCGGGGGGCTCGAACACTGAAGCTTTCTTT
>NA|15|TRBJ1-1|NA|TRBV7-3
CASSLTFGGTEEAFF
TGTGCCAGCAGCTTAACGTTCGGTGGAACAGAAGAAGCTTTCTTT